This T cell receptor beta chain was recorded in a study of blood T cell repertoires in COVID-19. Study information: The United States, Italy and Spain supplied acute and convalescent COVID-19 samples.

Under the authors' procedure: Estimation of nucleated cell counts was performed using reference gene primer amplification. This table comes from immunoSEQ multiplex PCR, and its TCRdb copy is limited to in-frame clones, with some not included. That table is the source of V, J and clone size, and D and trimming were worked out from the DNA. The table records about 6,700 clones, approximately 88% of them present only once. The clonotype was recovered from a human donor in a cohort sampled during active COVID-19. Sequenced material: peripheral blood.

The CDR3 DNA is TGTGCCAGCAGCCAAGATCTAACGGACTCTAATGAAAAACTGTTTTTT. Translating gives CASSQDLTDSNEKLFF. The V gene is TRBV14, the J gene TRBJ1-4, with unresolved D. Germline assignment: CDR1 SGHDN and CDR2 FVKESK. Trimming cost V 0 bases and J 3 bases, with 11 bases left between them. There are 16 residues in the CDR3.